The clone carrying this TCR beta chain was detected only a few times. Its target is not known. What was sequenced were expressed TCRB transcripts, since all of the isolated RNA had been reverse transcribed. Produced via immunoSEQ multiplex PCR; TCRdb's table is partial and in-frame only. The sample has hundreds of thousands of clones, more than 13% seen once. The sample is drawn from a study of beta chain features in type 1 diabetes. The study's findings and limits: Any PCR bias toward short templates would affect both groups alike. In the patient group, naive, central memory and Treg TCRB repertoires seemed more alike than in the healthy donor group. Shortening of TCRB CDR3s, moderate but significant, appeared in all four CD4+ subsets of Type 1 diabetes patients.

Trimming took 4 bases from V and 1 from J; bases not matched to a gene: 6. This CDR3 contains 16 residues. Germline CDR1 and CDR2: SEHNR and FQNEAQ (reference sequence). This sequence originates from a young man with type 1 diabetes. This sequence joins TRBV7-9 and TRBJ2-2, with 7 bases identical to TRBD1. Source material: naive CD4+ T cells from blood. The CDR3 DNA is TGTGCCAGCAGCTCCCGACAGGGTAGGAACACCGGGGAGCTGTTTTTT. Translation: CASSSRQGRNTGELFF.